These 13 T cell receptor beta chains were sequenced from one sample in a study of blood T cells in healthy people across ages. Together with a sample-barcoded 5' primer, a J-beta primer mix was included in a second PCR lasting 7 to 11 cycles. TCRdb itself ran the 5' RACE reads through MiXCR, one entry per CDR3 protein. In the table there are fewer than 800,000 distinct CDR3 sequences, around a quarter of which are singletons. These same data were also listed under a study on T cells of mothers and their children.

Source material: blood. The receptors were gathered from a boy younger than 18 in good health.

The table lists this clonotype with a few counts. The chain joins TRBV29-1 to TRBJ2-5; 7 bases fit TRBD2. This CDR3 is 15 amino acids long. The trim removed 6 bases at V and 3 bases at J, leaving 13 bases unmatched. Germline CDR1 reads SQVTM; CDR2 reads ANQGSEA. The CDR3 protein is CSVEPREEEEETQYF. In DNA, the CDR3 is TGCAGCGTAGAGCCCCGGGAGGAGGAAGAAGAGACCCAGTACTTC. Using reference TRBV29-1 and TRBJ2-5 for the parts outside the CDR3, the full variable domain is SAVISQKPSRDICQRGTSLTIQCQVDSQVTMMFWYRQQPGQSLTLIATANQGSEATYESGFVIDKFPISRPNLTFSTLTVSNMSPEDSSIYLCSVEPREEEEETQYFGPGTRLLVL.

The rearrangement links TRBV6-1 to TRBJ2-4, with TRBD2 as a possible D gene (5 bases). Trimming pared 3 bases from V and 9 bases from J, leaving 12 bases between. Germline V gene lookup returns CDR1 MNHNS and CDR2 SASEGT. The length of the CDR3 is 13 residues. For the CDR3, the DNA is TGTGCCAGCAGTGACCGTCTAGCCTTCATTCAGTACTTC. As protein: CASSDRLAFIQYF.

The genes are TRBV12-3 or TRBV12-4 and TRBJ2-7; D remains ambiguous. The CDR3 length is 16 residues. Between the trimmed V and J ends, which lost 2 bases and 5 bases, there was a span of 19 bases. The CDR3 DNA sequence: TGTGCCAGCAGTTTAACGGCAGTATCAGGCCTGGACGAGCAGTACTTC. It is translated as CASSLTAVSGLDEQYF.

In this sample, this clonotype turned up a few times. Germline is not matched at one junction end, which may reflect a read error. The CDR3 sequence is CASSLTADSYNGQFF. The CDR3 DNA sequence: TGCGCCAGCAGCTTGACAGCTGACTCCTACAATGGGCAGTTCTTC. The rearrangement uses TRBV5-1 and TRBJ2-1; D unresolved. Germline values: CDR1 SGHRS, CDR2 YFSETQ. The CDR3 is 15 amino acids.

The rearrangement links TRBV2 to TRBJ2-1, with unresolved D. The V gene lost 9 bases and the J gene lost 5 bases, with 17 bases spanning the gap. There are 14 residues in the CDR3. In germline, CDR1 is SNHLY, CDR2 FYNNEI. CDR3 DNA sequence: TGTGCCAGTAAGATGGGCTTCGGAGACAATGAGCAGTTCTTC. Residues: CASKMGFGDNEQFF.

V and J are TRBV28 and TRBJ2-7; perhaps TRBD2 as D (5 bases). Germline V gene lookup returns CDR1 MDHEN and CDR2 SYDVKM. The CDR3 is made up of 8 amino acids. The V end lost 6 bases, the J end lost 12 bases, and 6 bases lay between the germline ends. CDR3 protein: CASRRGYF. CDR3 bases: TGTGCCAGCAGACGGGGGTACTTC. Full variable domain (rest looked up from reference TRBV28 and TRBJ2-7): DVKVTQSSRYLVKRTGEKVFLECVQDMDHENMFWYRQDPGLGLRLIYFSYDVKMKEKGDIPEGYSVSREKKERFSLILESASTNQTSMYLCASRRGYFGPGTRLTVT.

This clonotype was recorded a few times. The chain uses TRBV6-5 and TRBJ2-7; 7 bases fit TRBD2. Germline CDR1 and CDR2: MNHEY and SVGAGI. This CDR3 is built from 13 residues. Losses at the gene ends were 11 bases for V and 0 bases for J; bases not matched to a gene: 7. The CDR3 nucleotides read TGTGCCGCCACTAGCGATAGCTCCTACGAGCAGTACTTC. Amino acid sequence: CAATSDSSYEQYF.

This clonotype was seen more than once but under ten times. The chain combines TRBV28 with TRBJ2-4; 8 nucleotides line up with TRBD1. The CDR3 covers 16 residues. Unmatched junction bases numbered 17, after V lost 8 bases and J lost 8 bases. CDR1 is MDHEN, CDR2 SYDVKM, per germline. CDR3 coding DNA: TGTGCCAGCCGCCCCGGGACAGGAGATTCTTTTGACATTCAGTACTTC. Amino acid sequence: CASRPGTGDSFDIQYF.

This clonotype has more than one count but fewer than ten. J is TRBJ2-7 and V is TRBV10-3; 7 bases fit TRBD2. The CDR3 totals 16 residues. The ends lost 0 bases at V and 1 base at J; junction bases unmatched: 6. Germline values: CDR1 ENHRY, CDR2 SYGVKD. CDR3 residues: CAISESSREGSYEQYF. The CDR3 nucleotides read TGTGCCATCAGTGAGTCTTCGAGGGAGGGTTCCTACGAGCAGTACTTC.

The CDR3 spells CASSFGQGEGGTQYF. The CDR3 DNA reads TGTGCCAGCAGCTTCGGACAGGGGGAAGGTGGGACCCAGTACTTC. The J gene is TRBJ2-5, the V gene TRBV5-6; 10 nucleotides align to TRBD1. The CDR3 sequence is 15 residues long. V gave up 2 bases and J gave up 7 bases; unmatched junction bases: 8. Germline lookup yields CDR1 SGHDT and CDR2 YYEEEE.

The chain combines TRBV5-5 with TRBJ2-7; D not certain. Trimming removed 0 bases from V and 5 bases from J, with 21 bases in between. There are 17 residues in the CDR3. CDR1 and CDR2 (germline): SGHKS, YYEKEE (reference sequence). The CDR3 DNA sequence: TGTGCCAGCAGCTTGGGTAACAGATTACTATCAGTCGACGAGCAGTACTTC. Encoded protein: CASSLGNRLLSVDEQYF.

On this clonotype itself: A read error is possible here, since a much larger clone lies one base away. The CDR3 DNA follows: TGTGCCAGCAGTTCGGCAGCGAACACTGAAGCTTTCTTT. This translates into CASSSAANTEAFF. This sequence joins TRBV12-3 or TRBV12-4 and TRBJ1-1; D gene ambiguous. V gave up 4 bases and J gave up 1 base, with 7 bases separating them. The CDR3 loop spans 13 amino acids.

V gene TRBV20-1 combines with J gene TRBJ1-6, with D unclear. Germline V gives CDR1 DFQATT, CDR2 SNEGSKA (reference sequence). With 1 base removed from V and 0 bases from J, the gap between germline ends came to 4 bases. The CDR3 has 14 amino acids. The CDR3, as DNA: TGCAGTGCTAGAGCGAGCTCCTATAATTCACCCCTCCACTTT. This translates into CSARASSYNSPLHF.